A selection of T cell receptor beta chains follows, all from one sample in a study of cytomegalovirus exposure and HLA in healthy donors. TCRdb's table, derived via immunoSEQ multiplex PCR, lists solely in-frame clones and lacks some. The sample includes about 160,000 clones, about 90% of them seen just once. The sequenced sample consisted of PBMCs. These TCRs come from a woman aged 25 to 39 in good health and CMV-seronegative. Each CDR3 is given with its conserved first and last residue. The D gene is left open where the match is weak. Clone size is not always given. Where it is, it says once, few, many or a class for expanded clones.

cdr3_nt: TGTGCCAGCAGCTCACTCCCGGGAGGGACAGAAGAGACCCAGTACTTC; cdr3_aa: CASSSLPGGTEETQYF; d_call: -; v_call: TRBV7-2; clone_size: -; j_call: TRBJ2-5
cdr3_nt: TGTGCCAGCAGCCGAACTAGCGGGAGGCGGGATACGCAGTATTTT; cdr3_aa: CASSRTSGRRDTQYF; d_call: TRBD2; v_call: TRBV7-2; clone_size: -; j_call: TRBJ2-3
cdr3_nt: TGCGCCAGCAGCTTGGTTTCTTTTATTTACAGGGAAAGATGTCAGCCCCAGCATTTT; cdr3_aa: CASSLVSFIYRERCQPQHF; d_call: -; v_call: TRBV5-1; clone_size: -; j_call: TRBJ1-5
cdr3_nt: TGTGCCAGCAGCTTAAAGGGCCAGAAGGCTTTCTTT; cdr3_aa: CASSLKGQKAFF; d_call: -; v_call: TRBV7-3; clone_size: -; j_call: TRBJ1-1
cdr3_nt: TGTGCCAGCAGTGCACCCGGACCACTAAGAAATGAGCAGTTCTTC; cdr3_aa: CASSAPGPLRNEQFF; d_call: -; v_call: TRBV25-1; clone_size: -; j_call: TRBJ2-1
cdr3_nt: TGTGCCAGCAGTTTGGGGGGAAGACGGAGTGGCTATGGCTACACCTTC; cdr3_aa: CASSLGGRRSGYGYTF; d_call: -; v_call: TRBV7-8; clone_size: -; j_call: TRBJ1-2
cdr3_nt: TGTGCCAGCAGCCTAGGCGGCGGGGAGCGCGACGAGCAGTACTTC; cdr3_aa: CASSLGGGERDEQYF; d_call: -; v_call: TRBV27; clone_size: -; j_call: TRBJ2-7
cdr3_nt: TGCGCCAGCAGCTTGGCTTCTAGCGGGAGATACGAGCAGTACTTC; cdr3_aa: CASSLASSGRYEQYF; d_call: TRBD2; v_call: TRBV5-1; clone_size: -; j_call: TRBJ2-7
cdr3_nt: TGCAGCGCCTGGGACAGGGTGGACGAGCAGTACTTC; cdr3_aa: CSAWDRVDEQYF; d_call: TRBD1; v_call: TRBV29-1; clone_size: -; j_call: TRBJ2-7
cdr3_nt: TGTGCCAGCAGTGAATCCGTCCGACAGGTTCACACCGGGGAGCTGTTTTTT; cdr3_aa: CASSESVRQVHTGELFF; d_call: -; v_call: TRBV2; clone_size: once; j_call: TRBJ2-2
cdr3_nt: TGTGCCAGCAGCTGGGAGGACAGGGGAAGGACTGAAGCTTTCTTT; cdr3_aa: CASSWEDRGRTEAFF; d_call: TRBD1; v_call: TRBV5-6; clone_size: -; j_call: TRBJ1-1
cdr3_nt: TGTGCCAGCAGCTTAGGGGGCGTCAATCAGCCCCAGCATTTT; cdr3_aa: CASSLGGVNQPQHF; d_call: -; v_call: TRBV11-2; clone_size: -; j_call: TRBJ1-5
cdr3_nt: TGTGCCAGCTCAGTGGTGGACAGCCAGAGGGGTGAGCAGTACTTC; cdr3_aa: CASSVVDSQRGEQYF; d_call: -; v_call: TRBV18; clone_size: -; j_call: TRBJ2-7
cdr3_nt: TGCGCCAGCAGCCCAATGACGGGAGGCACAGATACGCAGTATTTT; cdr3_aa: CASSPMTGGTDTQYF; d_call: -; v_call: TRBV4-3; clone_size: -; j_call: TRBJ2-3
cdr3_nt: TGTGCCAGCAGCGTAGAGGGGGTATCTAACTATGGCTACACCTTC; cdr3_aa: CASSVEGVSNYGYTF; d_call: -; v_call: TRBV9; clone_size: -; j_call: TRBJ1-2
cdr3_nt: TGTGCCAGCAGCTTACCACAGGGGGCGCCGAGATGGACTGAAGCTTTCTTT; cdr3_aa: CASSLPQGAPRWTEAFF; d_call: TRBD1; v_call: TRBV7-9; clone_size: -; j_call: TRBJ1-1
cdr3_nt: TGTGCCAGCAGTGAAACTGTTGGCCTCCGCGGCTACGAGCAGTACTTC; cdr3_aa: CASSETVGLRGYEQYF; d_call: -; v_call: TRBV6-1; clone_size: -; j_call: TRBJ2-7
cdr3_nt: TGTGCCAGCAGCCCCGGGCAGCGGGAGAACAACGAGCAGTACTTC; cdr3_aa: CASSPGQRENNEQYF; d_call: TRBD2; v_call: TRBV7-2; clone_size: -; j_call: TRBJ2-7
cdr3_nt: TGTGCCATCAGTGCTGGACAGGGGACGACCTACGAGCAGTACTTC; cdr3_aa: CAISAGQGTTYEQYF; d_call: TRBD1; v_call: TRBV10-3; clone_size: -; j_call: TRBJ2-7
cdr3_nt: TGCAGCGTTGGGGGGACAGGAGAGGGAGGCTACACCTTC; cdr3_aa: CSVGGTGEGGYTF; d_call: TRBD1; v_call: TRBV29-1; clone_size: -; j_call: TRBJ1-2
cdr3_nt: TGTGCCAGCAGTCGTAACCTACAGGGGATCGATCAGCCCCAGCATTTT; cdr3_aa: CASSRNLQGIDQPQHF; d_call: TRBD1; v_call: TRBV5-8; clone_size: -; j_call: TRBJ1-5
cdr3_nt: TGTGCCAGCAGCTTAAACGGGGGGGCCTTGAGTCCGCAGTATTTT; cdr3_aa: CASSLNGGALSPQYF; d_call: TRBD2; v_call: TRBV7-3; clone_size: -; j_call: TRBJ2-3
cdr3_nt: TGTGCCAGCTGCGTCGGGGCGTACCAAGAGACCCAGTACTTC; cdr3_aa: CASCVGAYQETQYF; d_call: -; v_call: TRBV5-6; clone_size: -; j_call: TRBJ2-5